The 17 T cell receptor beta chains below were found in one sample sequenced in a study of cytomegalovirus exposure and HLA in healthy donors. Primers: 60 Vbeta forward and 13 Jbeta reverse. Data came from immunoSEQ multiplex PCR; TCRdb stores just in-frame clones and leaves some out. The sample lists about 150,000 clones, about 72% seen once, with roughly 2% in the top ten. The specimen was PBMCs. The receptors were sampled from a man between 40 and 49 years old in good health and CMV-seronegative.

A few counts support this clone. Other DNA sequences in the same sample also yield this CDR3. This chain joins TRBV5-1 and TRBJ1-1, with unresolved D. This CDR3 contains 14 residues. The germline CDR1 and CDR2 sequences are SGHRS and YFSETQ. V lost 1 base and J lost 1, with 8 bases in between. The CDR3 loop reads CASSLSGGNTEAFF. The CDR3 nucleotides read TGCGCCAGCAGCTTGTCAGGAGGGAACACTGAAGCTTTCTTT.

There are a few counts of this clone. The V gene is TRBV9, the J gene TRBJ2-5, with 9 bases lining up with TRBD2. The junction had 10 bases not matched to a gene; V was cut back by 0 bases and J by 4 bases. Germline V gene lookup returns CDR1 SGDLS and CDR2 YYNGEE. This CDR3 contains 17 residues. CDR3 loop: CASSVGPSGGRGETQYF. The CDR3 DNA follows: TGTGCCAGCAGCGTAGGACCCTCGGGCGGGAGGGGAGAGACCCAGTACTTC.

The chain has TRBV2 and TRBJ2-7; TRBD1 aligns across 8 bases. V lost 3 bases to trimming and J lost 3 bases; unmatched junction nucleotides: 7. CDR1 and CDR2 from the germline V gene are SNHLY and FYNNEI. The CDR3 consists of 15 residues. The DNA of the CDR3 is TGTGCCAGCAGTGAGACCGGGACAGGCTTCTACGAGCAGTACTTC. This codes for CASSETGTGFYEQYF.

The CDR3 DNA is TGTGCCAGCAGCCTGACAGGGGGCAGGCAGCCCCAGCATTTT. It translates to CASSLTGGRQPQHF. The chain couples TRBV7-2 to TRBJ1-5, with 10 bases aligning to TRBD1. This CDR3 is 14 amino acids long. Per the germline V gene, CDR1 is SGHTA and CDR2 is FQGNSA. Losses at the gene ends were 5 bases for V and 7 bases for J; bases not matched to a gene: 5.

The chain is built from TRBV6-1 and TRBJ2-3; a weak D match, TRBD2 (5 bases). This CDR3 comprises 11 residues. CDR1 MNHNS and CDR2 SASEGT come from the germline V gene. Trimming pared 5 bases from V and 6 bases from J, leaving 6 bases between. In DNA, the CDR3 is TGTGCCAGCAGTTTAGCGGATACGCAGTATTTT. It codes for CASSLADTQYF.

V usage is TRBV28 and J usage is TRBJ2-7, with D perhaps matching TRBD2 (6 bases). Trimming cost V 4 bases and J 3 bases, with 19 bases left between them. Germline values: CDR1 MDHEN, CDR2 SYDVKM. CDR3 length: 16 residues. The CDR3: CASSWVAGRGFYEQYF. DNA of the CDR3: TGTGCCAGCAGTTGGGTGGCGGGAAGGGGATTCTACGAGCAGTACTTC.

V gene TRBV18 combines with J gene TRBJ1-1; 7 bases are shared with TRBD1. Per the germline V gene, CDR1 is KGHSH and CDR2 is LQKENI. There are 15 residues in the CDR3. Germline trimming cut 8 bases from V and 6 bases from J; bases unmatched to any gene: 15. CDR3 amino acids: CASQNVQGLGAEAFF. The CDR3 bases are TGTGCCAGCCAAAACGTACAGGGGCTGGGTGCTGAAGCTTTCTTT.

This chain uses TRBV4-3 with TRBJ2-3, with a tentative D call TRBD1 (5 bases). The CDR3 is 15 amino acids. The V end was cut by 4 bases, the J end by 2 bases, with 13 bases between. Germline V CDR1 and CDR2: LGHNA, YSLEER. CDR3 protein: CASSPVSGHTDTQYF. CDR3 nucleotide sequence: TGCGCCAGCAGCCCGGTGTCAGGGCACACAGATACGCAGTATTTT.

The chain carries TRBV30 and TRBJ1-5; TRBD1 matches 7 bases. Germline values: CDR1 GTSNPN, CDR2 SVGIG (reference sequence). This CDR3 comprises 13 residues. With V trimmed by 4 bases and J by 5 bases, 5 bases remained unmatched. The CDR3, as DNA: TGTGCCTGGACCACAGGGGTAGATCAGCCCCAGCATTTT. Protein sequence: CAWTTGVDQPQHF.

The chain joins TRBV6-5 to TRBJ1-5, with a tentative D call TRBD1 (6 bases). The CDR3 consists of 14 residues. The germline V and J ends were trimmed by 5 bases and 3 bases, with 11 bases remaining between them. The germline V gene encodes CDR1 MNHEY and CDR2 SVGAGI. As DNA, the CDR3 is TGTGCCAGCAGTGAACCAGGGGACAATCAGCCCCAGCATTTT. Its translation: CASSEPGDNQPQHF.

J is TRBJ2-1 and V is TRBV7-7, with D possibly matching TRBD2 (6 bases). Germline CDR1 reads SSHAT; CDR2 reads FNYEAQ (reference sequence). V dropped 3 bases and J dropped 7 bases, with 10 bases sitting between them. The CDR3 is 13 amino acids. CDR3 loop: CASSLRLANEQFF. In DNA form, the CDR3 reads TGTGCCAGCAGCTTGAGGCTAGCGAATGAGCAGTTCTTC.

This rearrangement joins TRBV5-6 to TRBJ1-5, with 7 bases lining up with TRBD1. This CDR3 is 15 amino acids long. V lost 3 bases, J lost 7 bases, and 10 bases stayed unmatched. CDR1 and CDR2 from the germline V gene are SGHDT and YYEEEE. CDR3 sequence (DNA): TGTGCCAGCAGCTCGAGACAGGGTGCGAGGCAGCCCCAGCATTTT. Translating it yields CASSSRQGARQPQHF.

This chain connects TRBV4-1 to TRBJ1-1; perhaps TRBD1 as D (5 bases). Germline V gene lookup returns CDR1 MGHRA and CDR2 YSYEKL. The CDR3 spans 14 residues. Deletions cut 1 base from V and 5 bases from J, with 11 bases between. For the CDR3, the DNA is TGCGCCAGCAGCCAAGTTCAAAGGGGAACTGAAGCTTTCTTT. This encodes CASSQVQRGTEAFF.

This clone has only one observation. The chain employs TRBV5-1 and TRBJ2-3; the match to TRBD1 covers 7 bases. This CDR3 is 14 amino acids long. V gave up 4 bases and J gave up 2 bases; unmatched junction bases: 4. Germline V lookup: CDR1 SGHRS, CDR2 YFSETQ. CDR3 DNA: TGCGCCAGCAGCATCGGGACAGACACAGATACGCAGTATTTT. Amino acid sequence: CASSIGTDTDTQYF.

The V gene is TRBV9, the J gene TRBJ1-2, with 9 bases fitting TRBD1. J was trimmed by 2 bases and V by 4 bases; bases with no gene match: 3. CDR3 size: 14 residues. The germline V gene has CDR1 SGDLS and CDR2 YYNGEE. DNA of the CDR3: TGTGCCAGCAGCCCACAGGGGGCCAACTATGGCTACACCTTC. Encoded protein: CASSPQGANYGYTF.

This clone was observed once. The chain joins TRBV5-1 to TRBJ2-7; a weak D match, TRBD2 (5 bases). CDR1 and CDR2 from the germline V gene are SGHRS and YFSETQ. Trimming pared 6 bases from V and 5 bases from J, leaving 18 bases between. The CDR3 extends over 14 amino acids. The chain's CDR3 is CASTLPGSINEQYF. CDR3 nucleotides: TGCGCCAGCACCCTTCCGGGGAGTATTAACGAGCAGTACTTC.

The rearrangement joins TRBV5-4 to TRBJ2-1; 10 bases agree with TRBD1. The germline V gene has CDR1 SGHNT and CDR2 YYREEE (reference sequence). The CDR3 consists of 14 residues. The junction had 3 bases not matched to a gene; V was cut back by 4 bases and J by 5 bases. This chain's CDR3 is CASSGGTGDNEQFF. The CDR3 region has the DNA TGTGCCAGCAGCGGAGGGACAGGGGACAATGAGCAGTTCTTC.